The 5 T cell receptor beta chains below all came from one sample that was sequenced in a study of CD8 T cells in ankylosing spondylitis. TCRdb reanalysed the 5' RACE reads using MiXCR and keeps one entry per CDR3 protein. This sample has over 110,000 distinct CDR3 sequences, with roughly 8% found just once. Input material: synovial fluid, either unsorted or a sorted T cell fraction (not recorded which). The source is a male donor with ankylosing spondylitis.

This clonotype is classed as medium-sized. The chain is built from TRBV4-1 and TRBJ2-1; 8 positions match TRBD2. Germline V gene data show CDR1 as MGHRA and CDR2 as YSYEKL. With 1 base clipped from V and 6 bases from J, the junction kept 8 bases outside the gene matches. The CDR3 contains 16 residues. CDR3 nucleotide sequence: TGCGCCAGCAGCCAAGTCTCCGGGACTAGTGTCAATGAGCAGTTCTTC. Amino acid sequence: CASSQVSGTSVNEQFF.

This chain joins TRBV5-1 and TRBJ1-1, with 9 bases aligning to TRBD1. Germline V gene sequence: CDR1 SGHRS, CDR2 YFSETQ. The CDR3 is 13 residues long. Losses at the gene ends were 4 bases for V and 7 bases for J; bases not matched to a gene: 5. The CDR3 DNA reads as TGCGCCAGCAGCGTACAGGGGGCAGGTGAAGCTTTCTTT. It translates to CASSVQGAGEAFF.

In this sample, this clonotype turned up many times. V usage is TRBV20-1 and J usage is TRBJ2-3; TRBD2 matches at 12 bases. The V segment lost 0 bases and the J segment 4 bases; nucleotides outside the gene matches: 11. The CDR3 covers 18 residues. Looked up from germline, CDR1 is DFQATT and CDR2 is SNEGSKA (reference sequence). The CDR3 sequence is CSARDPWTSGARADTQYF. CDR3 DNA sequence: TGCAGTGCTAGAGATCCCTGGACTAGCGGGGCCCGGGCAGATACGCAGTATTTT.

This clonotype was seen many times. The CDR3 sequence is CSAVGSVPYYEQYF. In DNA, the CDR3 is TGCAGTGCTGTCGGGTCCGTACCTTACTACGAGCAGTACTTC. The chain combines TRBV20-1 with TRBJ2-7; D remains unclear. Trimming pared 5 bases from V and 3 bases from J, leaving 17 bases between. The CDR3 is 14 residues long. Germline values: CDR1 DFQATT, CDR2 SNEGSKA (reference sequence).

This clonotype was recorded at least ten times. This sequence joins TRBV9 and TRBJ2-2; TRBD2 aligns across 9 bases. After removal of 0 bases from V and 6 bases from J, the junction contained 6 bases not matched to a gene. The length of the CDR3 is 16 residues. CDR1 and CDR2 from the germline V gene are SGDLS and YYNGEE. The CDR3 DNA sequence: TGTGCCAGCAGCGTAGTGGGAGCTAGCGGGGCCGGGGAGCTGTTTTTT. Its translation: CASSVVGASGAGELFF. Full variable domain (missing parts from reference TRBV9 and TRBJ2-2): DSGVTQTPKHLITATGQRVTLRCSPRSGDLSVYWYQQSLDQGLQFLIQYYNGEERAKGNILERFSAQQFPDLHSELNLSSLELGDSALYFCASSVVGASGAGELFFGEGSRLTVL.